The 2 T cell receptor beta chains listed next were all sequenced from one sample in a study of blood T cell repertoires in COVID-19. TCRdb keeps only in-frame clones here, not all; method: immunoSEQ multiplex PCR. The sample has more than 40,000 clones; about four fifths are singletons. The specimen sequenced was peripheral blood. These receptors all come from a man aged 50-59 years with acute or convalescent COVID-19.

The rearrangement links TRBV19 to TRBJ1-6, with a weak D call TRBD1 (6 bases). CDR1 is LNHDA, CDR2 SQIVND, per germline (reference sequence). The CDR3 has 18 amino acids. Here the CDR3 reads CDGKRGLGADIYNSPLHF. The CDR3 nucleotides are TGTGACGGAAAAAGAGGATTGGGGGCAGACATTTATAATTCACCCCTCCACTTT.

A few counts support this clone. V is TRBV6-5 and J is TRBJ2-3; the D is unclear. V lost 0 bases to trimming and J lost 2 bases, with 12 bases between them. CDR3 length: 16 residues. Germline assignment: CDR1 MNHEY and CDR2 SVGAGI. In DNA form, the CDR3 reads TGTGCCAGCAGTTACTCGCGGCAGAGCTACACAGATACGCAGTATTTT. It is translated as CASSYSRQSYTDTQYF.